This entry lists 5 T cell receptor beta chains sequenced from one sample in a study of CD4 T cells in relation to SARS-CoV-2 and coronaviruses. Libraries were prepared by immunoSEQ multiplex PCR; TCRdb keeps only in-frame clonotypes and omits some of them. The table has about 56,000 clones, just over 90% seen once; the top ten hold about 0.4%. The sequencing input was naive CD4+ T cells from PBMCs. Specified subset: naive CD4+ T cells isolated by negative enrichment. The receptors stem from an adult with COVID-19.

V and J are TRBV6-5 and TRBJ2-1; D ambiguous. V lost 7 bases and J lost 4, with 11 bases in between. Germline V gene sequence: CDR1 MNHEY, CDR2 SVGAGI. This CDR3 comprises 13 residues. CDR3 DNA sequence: TGTGCCAGCACCCGGCCCGGTTACAATGAGCAGTTCTTC. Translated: CASTRPGYNEQFF.

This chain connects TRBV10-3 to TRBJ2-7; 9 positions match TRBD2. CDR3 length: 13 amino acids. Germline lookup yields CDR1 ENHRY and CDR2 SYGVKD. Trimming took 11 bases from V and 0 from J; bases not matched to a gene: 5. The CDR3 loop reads CAALAGSSYEQYF. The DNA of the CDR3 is TGTGCCGCCCTAGCGGGAAGCTCCTACGAGCAGTACTTC.

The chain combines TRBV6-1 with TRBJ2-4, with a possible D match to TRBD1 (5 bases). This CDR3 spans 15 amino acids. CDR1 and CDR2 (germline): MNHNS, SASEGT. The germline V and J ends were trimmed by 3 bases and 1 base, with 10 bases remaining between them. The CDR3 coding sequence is TGTGCCAGCAGTGATCAGGGTTTGGCCAAAAACATTCAGTACTTC. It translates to CASSDQGLAKNIQYF.

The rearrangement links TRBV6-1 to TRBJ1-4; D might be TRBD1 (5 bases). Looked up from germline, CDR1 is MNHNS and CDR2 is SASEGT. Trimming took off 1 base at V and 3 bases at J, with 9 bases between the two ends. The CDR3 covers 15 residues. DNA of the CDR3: TGTGCCAGCAGTGAAGTCCTGACAGCTAATGAAAAACTGTTTTTT. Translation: CASSEVLTANEKLFF.

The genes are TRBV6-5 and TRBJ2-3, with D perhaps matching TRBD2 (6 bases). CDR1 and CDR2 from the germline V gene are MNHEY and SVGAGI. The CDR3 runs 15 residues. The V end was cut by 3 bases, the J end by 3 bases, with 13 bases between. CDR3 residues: CASSYIPGATDTQYF. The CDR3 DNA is TGTGCCAGCAGTTATATCCCGGGAGCGACAGATACGCAGTATTTT.